The source of this T cell receptor beta chain is a study of cytomegalovirus exposure and HLA in healthy donors. Germline CDR1 SGDLS, CDR2 YYNGEE. The CDR3 totals 16 residues. V trimming: 2 bases; J trimming: 7 bases; junction bases outside the gene matches: 6. The table came from immunoSEQ multiplex PCR; TCRdb's copy has only in-frame clones and leaves some out. Of some 60,000 clones listed, approximately 96% are singletons. This TCR came from a man aged 18 to 30 in good health and CMV-seronegative. The chain is built from TRBV9 and TRBJ2-1, with 13 positions matching TRBD2. Specimen: PBMCs. In DNA, the CDR3 is TGTGCCAGCAGCGTCCGACTAGCGGGAGGCTCGAATGAGCAGTTCTTC. Translated: CASSVRLAGGSNEQFF.